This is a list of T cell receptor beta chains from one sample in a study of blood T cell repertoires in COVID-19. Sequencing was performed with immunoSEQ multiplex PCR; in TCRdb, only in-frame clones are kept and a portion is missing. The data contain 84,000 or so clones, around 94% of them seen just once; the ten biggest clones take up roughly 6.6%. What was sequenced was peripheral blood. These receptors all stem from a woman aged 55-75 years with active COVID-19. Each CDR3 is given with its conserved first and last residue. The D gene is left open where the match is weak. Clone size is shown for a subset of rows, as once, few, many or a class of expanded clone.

CDR3 DNA: TGCGCCAGCAGCTTAGCCGGGTTTCCCTACGAGCAGTACTTC
CDR3 protein: CASSLAGFPYEQYF
J gene: TRBJ2-7
V gene: TRBV5-1
D gene: .
CDR3 length: 14
clone size: .

CDR3 DNA: TGTGCCAGCAGCTGGACAGGGAATTCACCCCTCCACTTT
CDR3 protein: CASSWTGNSPLHF
J gene: TRBJ1-6
V gene: TRBV5-6
D gene: TRBD1
CDR3 length: 13
clone size: .

CDR3 DNA: TGTGCCAGCAGCTCGAAGAAGGACGGATCGGGGAACACCATATATTTT
CDR3 protein: CASSSKKDGSGNTIYF
J gene: TRBJ1-3
V gene: TRBV5-4
D gene: .
CDR3 length: 16
clone size: .

CDR3 DNA: TGTGCCAGTAAGAAACAGGGGACTAATGAAAAACTGTTTTTT
CDR3 protein: CASKKQGTNEKLFF
J gene: TRBJ1-4
V gene: TRBV27
D gene: TRBD1
CDR3 length: 14
clone size: .

CDR3 DNA: TGCGCCAGCAGCCCTATGTGGACTAATACGGATGAGCAGTTCTTC
CDR3 protein: CASSPMWTNTDEQFF
J gene: TRBJ2-1
V gene: TRBV4-1
D gene: .
CDR3 length: 15
clone size: .

CDR3 DNA: TGTGCCAGCAGCGTAGGCTTAGCGGGGAGCTCCTACAATGAGCAGTTCTTC
CDR3 protein: CASSVGLAGSSYNEQFF
J gene: TRBJ2-1
V gene: TRBV9
D gene: TRBD2
CDR3 length: 17
clone size: .

CDR3 DNA: TGCAGCGCCTCGGGGCAGGGGATGACCTACGAGCAGTACTTC
CDR3 protein: CSASGQGMTYEQYF
J gene: TRBJ2-7
V gene: TRBV29-1
D gene: .
CDR3 length: 14
clone size: .

CDR3 DNA: TGTGCCAGTAGTACCAGGTGGGCCACTGAAGCTTTCTTT
CDR3 protein: CASSTRWATEAFF
J gene: TRBJ1-1
V gene: TRBV19
D gene: .
CDR3 length: 13
clone size: .

CDR3 DNA: TGTGCCAGCAGCCGACTAGCGGGAGATCAAGATACGCAGTATTTT
CDR3 protein: CASSRLAGDQDTQYF
J gene: TRBJ2-3
V gene: TRBV5-4
D gene: TRBD2
CDR3 length: 15
clone size: .

CDR3 DNA: TGTGCCAGCAGCTTAGAGTTCGGGAGGGCGAGCACAGATACGCAGTATTTT
CDR3 protein: CASSLEFGRASTDTQYF
J gene: TRBJ2-3
V gene: TRBV7-9
D gene: TRBD2
CDR3 length: 17
clone size: .

CDR3 DNA: TGTGCCAGCAGTTCCTTAGCGGGAGAGAGGTCGGAGCAGTTCTTC
CDR3 protein: CASSSLAGERSEQFF
J gene: TRBJ2-1
V gene: TRBV28
D gene: TRBD2
CDR3 length: 15
clone size: .

CDR3 DNA: TGTGCCAGCAGTATCTCACAGGAGCAGTACTTC
CDR3 protein: CASSISQEQYF
J gene: TRBJ2-7
V gene: TRBV6-5
D gene: .
CDR3 length: 11
clone size: .

CDR3 DNA: TGTGCCAGTAGTATCGGACAGGTGAATTCACCCCTCCACTTT
CDR3 protein: CASSIGQVNSPLHF
J gene: TRBJ1-6
V gene: TRBV19
D gene: TRBD1
CDR3 length: 14
clone size: .

CDR3 DNA: TGTGCCAGCAGTTCTAGCAGAGATACGCAGTATTTT
CDR3 protein: CASSSSRDTQYF
J gene: TRBJ2-3
V gene: TRBV7-2
D gene: .
CDR3 length: 12
clone size: .

CDR3 DNA: TGCGCCAGCAGCCCACCCGGGACTAGGGGCGTGACCGGGGAGCTGTTTTTT
CDR3 protein: CASSPPGTRGVTGELFF
J gene: TRBJ2-2
V gene: TRBV5-1
D gene: TRBD2
CDR3 length: 17
clone size: .

CDR3 DNA: TGTGCCAGCAGCCCGGACAGGGTGAGCACTGAAGCTTTCTTT
CDR3 protein: CASSPDRVSTEAFF
J gene: TRBJ1-1
V gene: TRBV7-9
D gene: TRBD1
CDR3 length: 14
clone size: .

CDR3 DNA: TGTGCCAGCAGCTCCAGGGAACTAGCGGGGGGCAATGAGCAGTTCTTC
CDR3 protein: CASSSRELAGGNEQFF
J gene: TRBJ2-1
V gene: TRBV11-3
D gene: TRBD2
CDR3 length: 16
clone size: .

CDR3 DNA: TGCGCCAGCAGCGGGGGCACAGGACCCCCCTCTACTGGGGCCAACGTCCTGACTTTC
CDR3 protein: CASSGGTGPPSTGANVLTF
J gene: TRBJ2-6
V gene: TRBV5-1
D gene: .
CDR3 length: 19
clone size: .

CDR3 DNA: TGTGCCAGCAGCTTGACAGGGGGCGCTTCGAATTCACCCCTCCACTTT
CDR3 protein: CASSLTGGASNSPLHF
J gene: TRBJ1-6
V gene: TRBV5-5
D gene: TRBD1
CDR3 length: 16
clone size: .

CDR3 DNA: TGCGCCAGCAAGGGTAGGTTGGCGGGGGGCCATCAGCCCCAGCATTTT
CDR3 protein: CASKGRLAGGHQPQHF
J gene: TRBJ1-5
V gene: TRBV10-1
D gene: .
CDR3 length: 16
clone size: .

CDR3 DNA: TGTGCCAGCAGTTTAGTTCAGGGCGGGGCAGATACGCAGTATTTT
CDR3 protein: CASSLVQGGADTQYF
J gene: TRBJ2-3
V gene: TRBV27
D gene: .
CDR3 length: 15
clone size: .

CDR3 DNA: TGTGCCAGCAGTTTTTCTACGACTGGTTACACCTTC
CDR3 protein: CASSFSTTGYTF
J gene: TRBJ1-2
V gene: TRBV12-3/TRBV12-4
D gene: .
CDR3 length: 12
clone size: .

CDR3 DNA: TGTGCCAGCAGCGGGGGCGTTTACGAGCAGTACTTC
CDR3 protein: CASSGGVYEQYF
J gene: TRBJ2-7
V gene: TRBV11-3
D gene: .
CDR3 length: 12
clone size: .

CDR3 DNA: TGTGCCAGCAGCGTAGGGAACAGGGAAGGTCAGCCCCAGCATTTT
CDR3 protein: CASSVGNREGQPQHF
J gene: TRBJ1-5
V gene: TRBV9
D gene: .
CDR3 length: 15
clone size: .

CDR3 DNA: TGTGCCAGCAGTAGACAGGGGAACACTGAAGCTTTCTTT
CDR3 protein: CASSRQGNTEAFF
J gene: TRBJ1-1
V gene: TRBV3-1/TRBV3-2
D gene: TRBD1
CDR3 length: 13
clone size: .

CDR3 DNA: TGTGCCAGCAGCTTGGGACTAGCGGGTTCCGCGCAGTATTTT
CDR3 protein: CASSLGLAGSAQYF
J gene: TRBJ2-3
V gene: TRBV7-3
D gene: TRBD2
CDR3 length: 14
clone size: .

CDR3 DNA: TGTGCCAGCCACTCAACCGGGCGGGGGAGCGGCAACAATGAGCAGTTCTTC
CDR3 protein: CASHSTGRGSGNNEQFF
J gene: TRBJ2-1
V gene: TRBV2
D gene: TRBD2
CDR3 length: 17
clone size: .

CDR3 DNA: TGTGCCAGCAGTCGACTCGGCCGTCAGTACTTC
CDR3 protein: CASSRLGRQYF
J gene: TRBJ2-7
V gene: TRBV28
D gene: .
CDR3 length: 11
clone size: once

CDR3 DNA: TGTGCCACCAGTGACCACGGCCTCACCTTCGAGCAGACGAGGTATGGCTACACCTTC
CDR3 protein: CATSDHGLTFEQTRYGYTF
J gene: TRBJ1-2
V gene: TRBV24-1
D gene: .
CDR3 length: 19
clone size: .

CDR3 DNA: TGTGCCAGCTCACCGGACAGGGTCGAGCAGTACTTC
CDR3 protein: CASSPDRVEQYF
J gene: TRBJ2-7
V gene: TRBV18
D gene: TRBD1
CDR3 length: 12
clone size: .

CDR3 DNA: TGTGCCAGCAGCTTAGAAGGAGCGGGAACCGGGTACTTC
CDR3 protein: CASSLEGAGTGYF
J gene: TRBJ2-7
V gene: TRBV11-3
D gene: TRBD2
CDR3 length: 13
clone size: .

CDR3 DNA: TGTGCCAGCAGCTCTACTAGCGGGAGTGTTAAGAATGAGCAGTTCTTC
CDR3 protein: CASSSTSGSVKNEQFF
J gene: TRBJ2-1
V gene: TRBV7-3
D gene: TRBD2
CDR3 length: 16
clone size: .

CDR3 DNA: TGTGCCAGCAGTGAACAGGGGTTGACTAATGAAAAACTGTTTTTT
CDR3 protein: CASSEQGLTNEKLFF
J gene: TRBJ1-4
V gene: TRBV2
D gene: .
CDR3 length: 15
clone size: once

CDR3 DNA: TGTGCCAGCAGCAAAGGGGAAGAGACAGGGGCGAAAGCCAAAAACATTCAGTACTTC
CDR3 protein: CASSKGEETGAKAKNIQYF
J gene: TRBJ2-4
V gene: TRBV21-1
D gene: .
CDR3 length: 19
clone size: .

CDR3 DNA: TGTGCCAGCAGCCCTTACTCGGACACCGGGGAGCTGTTTTTT
CDR3 protein: CASSPYSDTGELFF
J gene: TRBJ2-2
V gene: TRBV5-5
D gene: .
CDR3 length: 14
clone size: .

CDR3 DNA: TGTGCCAGCAGCCAAACTAGCCTGAACACCGGGGAGCTGTTTTTT
CDR3 protein: CASSQTSLNTGELFF
J gene: TRBJ2-2
V gene: TRBV3-1/TRBV3-2
D gene: .
CDR3 length: 15
clone size: once

CDR3 DNA: TGTGCCAGCAGTCTAGTGGTGGGACTAAGATCTGGGGCCAACGTCCTGACTTTC
CDR3 protein: CASSLVVGLRSGANVLTF
J gene: TRBJ2-6
V gene: TRBV11-2
D gene: TRBD2
CDR3 length: 18
clone size: once

CDR3 DNA: TGCGCCAGCAGCCAAGAACGAGGACAGGGGGATGGCTACACCTTC
CDR3 protein: CASSQERGQGDGYTF
J gene: TRBJ1-2
V gene: TRBV4-3
D gene: TRBD1
CDR3 length: 15
clone size: .

CDR3 DNA: TGTGCCAGCAGCAGACTAGCGGGGGGGGCAGATACGCAGTATTTT
CDR3 protein: CASSRLAGGADTQYF
J gene: TRBJ2-3
V gene: TRBV3-1/TRBV3-2
D gene: TRBD2
CDR3 length: 15
clone size: once

CDR3 DNA: TGTGCCATCGGGGAGGGGACTAGCGGGAACAATGAGCAGTTCTTC
CDR3 protein: CAIGEGTSGNNEQFF
J gene: TRBJ2-1
V gene: TRBV10-3
D gene: TRBD2
CDR3 length: 15
clone size: .

CDR3 DNA: TGCGCCAGCAGTGAGGGGGGCCGGACTGAAGCTTTCTTT
CDR3 protein: CASSEGGRTEAFF
J gene: TRBJ1-1
V gene: TRBV10-1
D gene: .
CDR3 length: 13
clone size: .

CDR3 DNA: TGCGCCAGCAGCCAGCCGCCGGCGGGGAGGGGTGGGAACGATGAGCAGTTCTTC
CDR3 protein: CASSQPPAGRGGNDEQFF
J gene: TRBJ2-1
V gene: TRBV4-1
D gene: TRBD2
CDR3 length: 18
clone size: .

CDR3 DNA: TGTGCCAGCAGTGACCCCCGGAGGGCTGAGACCCAGTACTTC
CDR3 protein: CASSDPRRAETQYF
J gene: TRBJ2-5
V gene: TRBV9
D gene: .
CDR3 length: 14
clone size: .

CDR3 DNA: TGTGCCAGCAGCCCGGGACAGACACGACAAGAGACCCAGTACTTC
CDR3 protein: CASSPGQTRQETQYF
J gene: TRBJ2-5
V gene: TRBV11-3
D gene: TRBD1
CDR3 length: 15
clone size: .

CDR3 DNA: TGCGCCAGCAGTGAAGTTTCGACACATCATGGGCCCCAGCATTTT
CDR3 protein: CASSEVSTHHGPQHF
J gene: TRBJ1-5
V gene: TRBV10-2
D gene: .
CDR3 length: 15
clone size: .

CDR3 DNA: TGCGCCAGCAGCCAGGCTAGCGTGACGAACACCGGGGAGCTGTTTTTT
CDR3 protein: CASSQASVTNTGELFF
J gene: TRBJ2-2
V gene: TRBV4-3
D gene: .
CDR3 length: 16
clone size: .

CDR3 DNA: TGTGCCAGCAGCCGGACTAGCGGGACCTCGAACACCGGGGAGCTGTTTTTT
CDR3 protein: CASSRTSGTSNTGELFF
J gene: TRBJ2-2
V gene: TRBV7-9
D gene: TRBD2
CDR3 length: 17
clone size: .

CDR3 DNA: TGCGCCAGCTCAACCGACAGGGGTTCCTACGAGCAGTACTTC
CDR3 protein: CASSTDRGSYEQYF
J gene: TRBJ2-7
V gene: TRBV5-1
D gene: TRBD1
CDR3 length: 14
clone size: once

CDR3 DNA: TGCAGCGCGGACAGGGGAGCAGGTGGCTACACCTTC
CDR3 protein: CSADRGAGGYTF
J gene: TRBJ1-2
V gene: TRBV29-1
D gene: TRBD1
CDR3 length: 12
clone size: .

CDR3 DNA: TGTGCCAGCAGTCCGAACTCCAGGGTCTCTGGGGCCAACGTCCTGACTTTC
CDR3 protein: CASSPNSRVSGANVLTF
J gene: TRBJ2-6
V gene: TRBV28
D gene: .
CDR3 length: 17
clone size: .

CDR3 DNA: TGTGCCAGCAGTCCCCGACAGGGTGGCACAGATACGCAGTATTTT
CDR3 protein: CASSPRQGGTDTQYF
J gene: TRBJ2-3
V gene: TRBV6-5
D gene: TRBD1
CDR3 length: 15
clone size: .